The TCR beta chain under discussion was sequenced for a study of cytomegalovirus exposure and HLA in healthy donors. Points from the study as a whole: The classifier reportedly diagnosed cytomegalovirus status with high sensitivity and specificity.

Researchers ran the PCR with 60 Vbeta and 13 Jbeta primers. Assay used: immunoSEQ multiplex PCR; TCRdb lists only in-frame clones, some missing. The sample consists of about 98,000 clones, around 72% of them appearing once. Worth noting for this clone: Its antigen remains unknown.

Healthy bone marrow donors made up the donors. The CDR3 totals 14 residues. The ends were cut back, 0 bases at V and 4 bases at J, with 9 bases in the middle. Germline values: CDR1 PRHDT, CDR2 FYEKMQ (reference sequence). This receptor was obtained from a man aged 18 to 30 in good health and CMV-seropositive. The gene calls are TRBV13 and TRBJ2-5, with no clear D. Sequencing was carried out using PBMCs. CDR3 region: CASSLGRTAETQYF. In nucleotides, the CDR3 is TGTGCCAGCAGCTTAGGCCGTACTGCAGAGACCCAGTACTTC.